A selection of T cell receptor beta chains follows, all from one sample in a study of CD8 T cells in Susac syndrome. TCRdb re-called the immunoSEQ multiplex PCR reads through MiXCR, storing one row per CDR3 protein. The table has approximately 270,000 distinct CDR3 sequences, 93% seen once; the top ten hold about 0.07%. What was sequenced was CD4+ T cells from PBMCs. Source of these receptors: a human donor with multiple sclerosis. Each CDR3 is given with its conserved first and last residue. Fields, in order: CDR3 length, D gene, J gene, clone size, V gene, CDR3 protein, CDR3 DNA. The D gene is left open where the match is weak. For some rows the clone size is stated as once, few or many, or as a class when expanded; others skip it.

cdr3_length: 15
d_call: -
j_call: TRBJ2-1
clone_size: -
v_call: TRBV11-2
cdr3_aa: CASSPLAGRGNEQFF
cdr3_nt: TGTGCCAGCAGCCCCTTGGCGGGGCGGGGAAATGAGCAGTTCTTC

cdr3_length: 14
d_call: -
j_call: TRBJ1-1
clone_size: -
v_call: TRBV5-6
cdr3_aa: CASSLYSEYTEAFF
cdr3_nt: TGTGCCAGCAGCTTGTATTCCGAGTACACTGAAGCTTTCTTT

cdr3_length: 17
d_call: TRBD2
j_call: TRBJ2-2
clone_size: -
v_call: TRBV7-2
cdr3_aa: CASSWSLAGGGTGELFF
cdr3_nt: TGTGCCAGCAGCTGGAGCCTAGCGGGGGGTGGCACCGGGGAGCTGTTTTTT

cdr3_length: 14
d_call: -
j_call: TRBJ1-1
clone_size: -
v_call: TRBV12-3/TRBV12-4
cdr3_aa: CASRLTPMNTEAFF
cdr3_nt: TGTGCCAGCAGGTTGACACCCATGAACACTGAAGCTTTCTTT

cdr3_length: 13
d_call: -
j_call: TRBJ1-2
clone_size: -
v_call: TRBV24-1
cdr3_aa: CATSGQTNYGYTF
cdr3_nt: TGTGCCACCAGTGGCCAGACTAACTATGGCTACACCTTC

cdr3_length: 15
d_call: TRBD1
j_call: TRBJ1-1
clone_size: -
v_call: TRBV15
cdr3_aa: CATSSWDRGGTEAFF
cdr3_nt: TGTGCCACCAGCAGTTGGGACAGGGGGGGCACTGAAGCTTTCTTT

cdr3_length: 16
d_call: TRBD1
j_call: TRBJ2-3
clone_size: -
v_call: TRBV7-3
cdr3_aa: CASSGRGREALGTQYF
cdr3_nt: TGTGCCAGCAGCGGCAGGGGGCGAGAGGCTTTAGGGACGCAGTATTTT

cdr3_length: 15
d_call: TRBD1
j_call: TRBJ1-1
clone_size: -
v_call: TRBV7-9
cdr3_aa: CASSRDRVRDTEAFF
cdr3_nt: TGTGCCAGCAGCCGGGACAGGGTCAGGGACACTGAAGCTTTCTTT

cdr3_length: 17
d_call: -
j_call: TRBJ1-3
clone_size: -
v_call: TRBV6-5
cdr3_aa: CASSSSPTASSGNTIYF
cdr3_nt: TGTGCCAGCAGTTCCTCCCCGACGGCTAGCTCTGGAAACACCATATATTTT

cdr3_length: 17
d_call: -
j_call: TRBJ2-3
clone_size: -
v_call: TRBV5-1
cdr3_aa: CASSLDARPGSTDTQYF
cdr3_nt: TGCGCCAGCAGCTTGGATGCCCGTCCAGGGAGCACAGATACGCAGTATTTT

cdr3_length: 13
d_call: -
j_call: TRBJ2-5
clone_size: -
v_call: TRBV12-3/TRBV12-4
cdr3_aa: CASRPFGGETQYF
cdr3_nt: TGTGCCAGCAGACCCTTTGGCGGGGAGACCCAGTACTTC

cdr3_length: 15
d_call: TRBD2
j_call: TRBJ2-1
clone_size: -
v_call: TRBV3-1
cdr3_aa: CASSQKSGRASEQFF
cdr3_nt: TGTGCCAGCAGCCAAAAAAGCGGGAGGGCCTCTGAGCAGTTCTTC

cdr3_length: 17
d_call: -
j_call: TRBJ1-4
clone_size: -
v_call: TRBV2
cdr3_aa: CASRPPETSVPYEKLFF
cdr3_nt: TGTGCCAGCAGGCCCCCGGAGACGTCGGTCCCATATGAAAAACTGTTTTTT

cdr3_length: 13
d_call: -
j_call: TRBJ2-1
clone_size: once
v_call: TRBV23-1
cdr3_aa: CPTPSLSYNEQFF
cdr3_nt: TGCCCCACCCCCAGCCTCTCCTACAATGAGCAGTTCTTC

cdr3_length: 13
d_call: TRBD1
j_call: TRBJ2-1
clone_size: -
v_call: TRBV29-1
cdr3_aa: CSVGQGSYNEQFF
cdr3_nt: TGCAGCGTGGGACAGGGCTCCTACAATGAGCAGTTCTTC

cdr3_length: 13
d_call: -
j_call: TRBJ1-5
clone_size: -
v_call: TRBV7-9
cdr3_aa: CASSAGWDQPQHF
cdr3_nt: TGTGCCAGCAGCGCAGGGTGGGACCAGCCCCAGCATTTT

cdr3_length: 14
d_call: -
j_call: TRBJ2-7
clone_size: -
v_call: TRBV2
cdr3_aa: CASRRLRGSYEQYF
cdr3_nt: TGTGCCAGCAGAAGGCTTAGGGGCTCCTACGAGCAGTACTTC